The 19 T cell receptor beta chains presented below share a single source sample, sequenced in a study of control samples from healthy donors and cancer patients. This table comes from immunoSEQ multiplex PCR, and its TCRdb copy is limited to in-frame clones, with some not included. The sample records 170,000 or so clones, 80% to 95% being singletons. The sequenced sample was blood. These receptors were taken from a woman between 35 and 50 years old in good health.

The chain employs TRBV7-9 and TRBJ2-7, with D perhaps TRBD1 (7 bases). Trimming pared 5 bases from V and 0 bases from J, leaving 11 bases between. Germline V gene lookup returns CDR1 SEHNR and CDR2 FQNEAQ (reference sequence). The CDR3 extends over 14 amino acids. Here the CDR3 DNA reads TGTGCCAGCAGCCAGGGGGGATACTCCTACGAGCAGTACTTC. Protein product: CASSQGGYSYEQYF.

This clone was picked up one time. The chain carries TRBV3-1 (or the pseudogene TRBV3-2) and TRBJ2-5, with 14 bases aligning to TRBD2. CDR1 is LGHDT and CDR2 is YNNKEL in the germline V gene (reference sequence). The CDR3 has 20 residues. V was clipped by 0 bases and J by 5 bases; unmatched bases: 14. In nucleotides, the CDR3 is TGTGCCAGCAGCCAAGATAACCCACGACTAGCGGGGGGGCCTGGGGAGACCCAGTACTTC. Translation: CASSQDNPRLAGGPGETQYF.

CDR3 DNA: TGTGCCGCCCTCCGAACCGGGGAGCTGTTTTTT. Translation: CAALRTGELFF. The chain links TRBV7-9 to TRBJ2-2; D gene uncertain. CDR1 and CDR2 from the germline V gene are SEHNR and FQNEAQ (reference sequence). V was clipped by 11 bases and J by 5 bases, with 9 bases between them. This CDR3 comprises 11 residues.

This chain connects TRBV6-1 to TRBJ2-7, with D possibly TRBD1 on 6 matching bases. The CDR3 has 15 amino acids. Deletions cut 0 bases from V and 12 bases from J, with 21 bases between. Germline values: CDR1 MNHNS, CDR2 SASEGT. CDR3 sequence: CASSEARDRSFGRYF. CDR3 DNA: TGTGCCAGCAGTGAAGCGAGAGACAGGAGCTTTGGTCGGTACTTC.

This chain joins TRBV7-8 and TRBJ1-1, with D perhaps matching TRBD1 (5 bases). V lost 1 base, J lost 0 bases, and 12 bases lay in between. There are 16 residues in the CDR3. Germline V gene lookup returns CDR1 SGHVS and CDR2 FQNEAQ. The CDR3 coding sequence is TGTGCCAGCAGCTTAGTTCAGGGAGGAGTGAACACTGAAGCTTTCTTT. This sequence encodes CASSLVQGGVNTEAFF.

This chain uses TRBV5-4 with TRBJ2-2; D is perhaps TRBD1 (7 bases). The CDR3 totals 16 residues. Trimming took 5 bases from V and 0 from J, leaving 14 bases between them. Germline CDR1 and CDR2: SGHNT and YYREEE (reference sequence). The CDR3, as DNA: TGTGCCAGCAGTGGGTGGAGGGGGCCGAACACCGGGGAGCTGTTTTTT. It translates to CASSGWRGPNTGELFF.

V gene TRBV5-1 combines with J gene TRBJ2-2; D is uncertain. This CDR3 region has 14 residues. V was shortened by 1 base and J by 6 bases, with 10 bases between the two germline ends. Germline CDR1 is SGHRS and CDR2 is YFSETQ. CDR3 loop: CASSLRFDAGELFF. In nucleotides, the CDR3 is TGCGCCAGCAGCTTGAGGTTTGACGCCGGGGAGCTGTTTTTT.

This sequence joins TRBV21-1 and TRBJ2-1; the DNA was not used to check the table's D call, TRBD2. TRBV21-1 has pseudogene status. The CDR3 has 15 amino acids. DNA of the CDR3: TGTGCCAGCAGCAAACTAAAGAGCTCCTACAATGAGCAGTTCTTC. This translates into CASSKLKSSYNEQFF.

This clone was seen a few times. J is TRBJ1-4 and V is TRBV13; a weak D match, TRBD1 (6 bases). The length of the CDR3 is 15 residues. CDR1 PRHDT and CDR2 FYEKMQ come from the germline V gene (reference sequence). Deletions cut 5 bases from V and 3 bases from J, with 13 bases between. CDR3 in amino acids: CASSTRTDPNEKLFF. The CDR3 DNA reads as TGTGCCAGCAGCACCCGGACAGACCCTAATGAAAAACTGTTTTTT.

On this clone itself: This sample includes further DNA sequences coding for the same CDR3. This chain joins TRBV18 and TRBJ2-7; D gene uncertain. Germline V gene data show CDR1 as KGHSH and CDR2 as LQKENI. V lost 3 bases and J lost 3, with 3 bases in between. The CDR3 runs to 11 residues. Here the CDR3 reads CASSPNYEQYF. CDR3 sequence (DNA): TGTGCCAGCTCACCGAACTACGAGCAGTACTTC. The full variable domain, completed using reference TRBV18 and TRBJ2-7, is NAGVMQNPRHLVRRRGQEARLRCSPMKGHSHVYWYRQLPEEGLKFMVYLQKENIIDESGMPKERFSAEFPKEGPSILRIQQVVRGDSAAYFCASSPNYEQYFGPGTRLTVT.

The rearrangement links TRBV7-4 to TRBJ1-4; no clear D gene. This CDR3 region has 13 residues. V was pared by 5 bases and J by 5 bases, with 9 bases between. Germline V gene sequence: CDR1 SGHVT, CDR2 SQSDAQ. CDR3 loop: CASSSTPNEKLFF. The DNA of the CDR3 is TGTGCCAGCAGCAGTACACCGAATGAAAAACTGTTTTTT.

The gene calls are TRBV27 and TRBJ2-5; TRBD2 agrees at 10 bases. This CDR3 has 15 residues. Per germline, CDR1 MNHEY and CDR2 SMNVEV (reference sequence). J gave up 4 bases and V 6 bases, and 8 bases lay outside the gene matches. DNA of the CDR3: TGTGCCAGCAGCTTAAGCGGGGGGGCCCTAGAGACCCAGTACTTC. It translates to CASSLSGGALETQYF.

V is TRBV10-1 and J is TRBJ2-7, with TRBD1 matching over 10 bases. Germline values: CDR1 WNHNN, CDR2 SYGVQD (reference sequence). The CDR3 is 16 amino acids. V shed 4 bases, J shed 3 bases, and the junction held 9 bases outside the gene matches. The CDR3 DNA follows: TGCGCCAGCAGTGCCGCCGGACAGGGGGTTTACTACGAGCAGTACTTC. Translating gives CASSAAGQGVYYEQYF.

V usage is TRBV27 and J usage is TRBJ2-1; 10 bases agree with TRBD2. Germline V gene lookup returns CDR1 MNHEY and CDR2 SMNVEV (reference sequence). This CDR3 spans 16 amino acids. Germline trimming cut 5 bases from V and 1 base from J; bases unmatched to any gene: 5. Written as DNA, the CDR3 is TGTGCCAGCAGTAGGCCTAGCGGGGGATCCTACAATGAGCAGTTCTTC. It translates to CASSRPSGGSYNEQFF.

V usage is TRBV9 and J usage is TRBJ1-2; TRBD1 aligns across 8 bases. Germline CDR1 is SGDLS and CDR2 is YYNGEE. J was trimmed by 7 bases and V by 3 bases; bases with no gene match: 5. This CDR3 has 13 residues. The CDR3 sequence is CASSEGTGGGYTF. CDR3 nucleotide sequence: TGTGCCAGCAGCGAGGGGACAGGTGGTGGCTACACCTTC.

The chain carries TRBV11-2 and TRBJ2-4, with TRBD2 identical over 10 bases. The CDR3 length is 15 residues. Germline-derived CDR1 and CDR2 are SGHAT and FQNNGV. Trimming removed 5 bases from V and 6 bases from J; junction bases left unmatched: 7. The CDR3 is CASSTQRGGGNIQYF. The CDR3 bases are TGTGCCAGCAGCACCCAGCGGGGGGGTGGAAACATTCAGTACTTC.

CDR3 bases: TGTGCCAGCAGCTTAGATCCTAGCTCCTACGAGCAGTACTTC. Translating it yields CASSLDPSSYEQYF. The chain has TRBV7-2 and TRBJ2-7; no definite D call. The CDR3 spans 14 residues. V was pared by 1 base and J by 0 bases, with 7 bases between. Germline V gene data show CDR1 as SGHTA and CDR2 as FQGNSA.

V gene TRBV4-1 combines with J gene TRBJ2-3; D is ambiguous. CDR1 is MGHRA and CDR2 is YSYEKL in the germline V gene. The CDR3 is 12 residues long. Trimming removed 0 bases from V and 14 bases from J, with 12 bases in between. The CDR3 loop reads CASSQDFRLRYF. CDR3 nucleotides: TGCGCCAGCAGCCAAGATTTTCGGTTAAGGTATTTT.

This sequence joins TRBV9 and TRBJ2-3; 10 bases align to TRBD2. The CDR3 spans 14 residues. V was pared by 1 base and J by 6 bases, with 2 bases of the junction left unmatched. Germline V gives CDR1 SGDLS, CDR2 YYNGEE. CDR3 nucleotides: TGTGCCAGCAGCGTATCGGGACTAGCGGATACGCAGTATTTT. This encodes CASSVSGLADTQYF. The whole variable domain, remainder taken from reference TRBV9 and TRBJ2-3, is DSGVTQTPKHLITATGQRVTLRCSPRSGDLSVYWYQQSLDQGLQFLIQYYNGEERAKGNILERFSAQQFPDLHSELNLSSLELGDSALYFCASSVSGLADTQYFGPGTRLTVL.